This TCR beta chain emerged from a study of regulatory T cells in long-lasting Graves disease. Points from the study as a whole: Under persistent disease, TRBV28, TRBJ1-2 and TRBJ2-5 were used preferentially.

CDR3 length equals 13 residues. V lost 5 bases and J 3 bases, leaving 9 bases between the germline ends. CDR1 and CDR2 from the germline V gene are SGHTA and FQGNSA. This clonotype was picked up many times. The antigen is unknown. Both iRepertoire HTBI primers and Arm-PCR of CDR3 regions were used to build the TCR beta libraries. Using its own MiXCR run on the multiplex PCR reads, TCRdb lists one record per CDR3 protein. The table shows hundreds of thousands of distinct CDR3 sequences, with approximately 15% occurring only once. Regarding time point: newly diagnosed GD, antithyroid drugs for less than 3 months. Preparation of the TCR library used RNA extracted from PBMCs. The same specimen was also included in a second study, on T cells in Graves' hyperthyroidism and ophthalmopathy. That report adds: Initially, a first-round RT-PCR of the TCR CDR3 employed the HTBI primer set.

The receptor's source is a woman in her twenties or thirties with Graves disease. The sequencing used peripheral blood mononuclear cells (PBMCs), collected at new diagnosis, from a patient treated with antithyroid drugs. This chain joins TRBV7-2 and TRBJ2-3; D is uncertain. CDR3 sequence reads: CASSPFTTDTQYF. The CDR3 coding sequence is TGTGCCAGCAGCCCTTTCACAACAGATACGCAGTATTTT.